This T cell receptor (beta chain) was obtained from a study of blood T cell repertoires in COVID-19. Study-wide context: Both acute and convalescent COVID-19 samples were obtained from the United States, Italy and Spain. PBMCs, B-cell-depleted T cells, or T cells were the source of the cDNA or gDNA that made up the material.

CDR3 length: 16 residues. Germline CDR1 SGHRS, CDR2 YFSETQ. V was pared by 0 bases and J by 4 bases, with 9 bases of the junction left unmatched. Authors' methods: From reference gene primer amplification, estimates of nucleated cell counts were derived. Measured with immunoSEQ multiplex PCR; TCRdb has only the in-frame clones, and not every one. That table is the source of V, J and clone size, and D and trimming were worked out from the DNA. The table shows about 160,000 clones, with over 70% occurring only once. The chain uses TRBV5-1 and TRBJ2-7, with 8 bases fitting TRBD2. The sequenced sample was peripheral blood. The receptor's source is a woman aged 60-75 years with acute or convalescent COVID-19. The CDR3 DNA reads TGCGCCAGCAGCTTGGTGGGAGCGGGGGCCTCTTACGAGCAGTACTTC. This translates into CASSLVGAGASYEQYF.